The 25 T cell receptor beta chains below were found in one sample sequenced in a study of T cell responses to AZD1222 COVID-19 vaccine. Here immunoSEQ multiplex PCR was the method, and the copy in TCRdb shows in-frame clones only, minus some. The data show 140,000 to 150,000 clones, roughly 92% seen once. The sequencing here drew on peripheral blood, taken on day 0 of AZD1222 vaccination. The receptors were sampled from an adult in good health.

As regards this clone: This is likely an artifact of a read error, given a far larger clone one base away. J is TRBJ1-1 and V is TRBV5-1; the D is unclear. Trimming removed 4 bases from V and 1 base from J, with 8 bases in between. The CDR3 consists of 13 residues. CDR1 is SGHRS, CDR2 YFSETQ, per germline. The CDR3 bases are TGCGCCAGCAGCCACCCAACGAACACTGAAGCTTTCTTT. Amino acid sequence: CASSHPTNTEAFF.

The chain couples TRBV5-1 to TRBJ2-5; D is unresolved. The germline V gene encodes CDR1 SGHRS and CDR2 YFSETQ. V was pared by 3 bases and J by 1 base, with 16 bases between. The CDR3 is 16 amino acids. CDR3 in amino acids: CASSSVGLTSQETQYF. The CDR3 DNA follows: TGCGCCAGCAGCTCCGTCGGGTTGACAAGCCAAGAGACCCAGTACTTC.

This chain uses TRBV5-4 with TRBJ1-1, with TRBD1 as a possible D gene (6 bases). Germline CDR1 and CDR2: SGHNT and YYREEE (reference sequence). The ends were cut back, 4 bases at V and 3 bases at J, with 19 bases in the middle. This CDR3 region has 16 residues. Here the CDR3 reads CASSPMIGGGYTEAFF. The CDR3 DNA is TGTGCCAGCAGCCCGATGATAGGGGGTGGATACACTGAAGCTTTCTTT.

The chain is built from TRBV18 and TRBJ1-2; 7 nucleotides align to TRBD1. There are 12 residues in the CDR3. The J segment lost 4 bases and the V segment lost 4 bases, leaving 0 bases of the junction unmatched. The germline V gene has CDR1 KGHSH and CDR2 LQKENI. As DNA, the CDR3 is TGTGCCAGCTCACGGGACAGCTATGGCTACACCTTC. Its protein product is CASSRDSYGYTF.

The chain carries TRBV12-3 or TRBV12-4 and TRBJ2-7; D is possibly TRBD1 (6 bases). The V end was cut by 3 bases, the J end by 2 bases, with 8 bases between. This CDR3 is 13 amino acids long. The CDR3 sequence is CASSFQGTYEQYF. For the CDR3, the DNA is TGTGCCAGCAGTTTCCAGGGGACCTACGAGCAGTACTTC.

The table lists this clone with a count of one. This chain uses TRBV18 with TRBJ2-7; 9 nucleotides match TRBD1. Germline lookup yields CDR1 KGHSH and CDR2 LQKENI. V lost 4 bases, J lost 7 bases, and 8 bases stayed unmatched. This CDR3 has 14 amino acids. CDR3 DNA sequence: TGTGCCAGCTCACTTTCGGACAGGGGAAATGAGCAGTACTTC. Residues: CASSLSDRGNEQYF.

The chain couples TRBV9 to TRBJ1-1; D is unresolved. Trimming took off 0 bases at V and 0 bases at J, with 12 bases between the two ends. This CDR3 has 16 amino acids. The germline V gene encodes CDR1 SGDLS and CDR2 YYNGEE. CDR3 sequence (DNA): TGTGCCAGCAGCGTAGGCTCTTCTTTTCTGAACACTGAAGCTTTCTTT. It is translated as CASSVGSSFLNTEAFF.

This chain uses TRBV5-4 with TRBJ2-5; the D is unclear. Germline V CDR1 and CDR2: SGHNT, YYREEE (reference sequence). Between the trimmed V and J ends, which lost 0 bases and 1 base, there was a span of 4 bases. The CDR3 extends over 13 amino acids. The chain's CDR3 is CASSLGTQETQYF. CDR3 nucleotides: TGTGCCAGCAGCTTGGGGACCCAAGAGACCCAGTACTTC.

V and J are TRBV27 and TRBJ2-7; 10 positions agree with TRBD1. Germline CDR1 is MNHEY and CDR2 is SMNVEV (reference sequence). The V gene end was trimmed by 3 bases and the J gene end by 6 bases; junction bases not matched to a gene: 8. This CDR3 spans 15 amino acids. CDR3 sequence (DNA): TGTGCCAGCAGTTTTAGACAGGGGGCCTGGCGCGAGCAGTACTTC. It specifies CASSFRQGAWREQYF.

The V call is TRBV19, the J call TRBJ1-1; D call uncertain. Per germline, CDR1 LNHDA and CDR2 SQIVND (reference sequence). The CDR3 consists of 16 residues. Trimming cost V 6 bases and J 3 bases, with 20 bases left between them. For the CDR3, the DNA is TGTGCCAGTAGCCCGTGGGGAATGGGAGCGGACACTGAAGCTTTCTTT. It encodes CASSPWGMGADTEAFF.

The chain combines TRBV2 with TRBJ2-3; perhaps D is TRBD1 or TRBD2 (5 bases each). Trimming pared 11 bases from V and 2 bases from J, leaving 14 bases between. Germline CDR1 reads SNHLY; CDR2 reads FYNNEI. This CDR3 contains 13 residues. In DNA, the CDR3 is TGTGCCGACCGGGGCCCGCACACAGATACGCAGTATTTT. The encoded protein is CADRGPHTDTQYF.

V and J are TRBV27 and TRBJ2-7, with 7 nucleotides matching TRBD2. This CDR3 region has 13 residues. The germline V gene encodes CDR1 MNHEY and CDR2 SMNVEV (reference sequence). J lost 0 bases, V lost 8 bases, and 4 bases had no gene match. CDR3 in amino acids: CASPGGCSYEQYF. CDR3 in DNA: TGTGCCAGCCCCGGGGGGTGCTCCTACGAGCAGTACTTC.

The chain joins TRBV5-1 to TRBJ2-7, with 9 bases that match TRBD1. After removal of 4 bases from V and 7 bases from J, the junction contained 12 bases not matched to a gene. CDR3 length: 15 residues. Per the germline V gene, CDR1 is SGHRS and CDR2 is YFSETQ. This CDR3 is CASSTEGQGQREQYF. For the CDR3, the DNA is TGCGCCAGCAGCACAGAAGGACAGGGGCAGAGAGAGCAGTACTTC.

This sequence joins TRBV7-6 and TRBJ2-2; D is undetermined. This CDR3 has 17 amino acids. V lost 2 bases and J 6 bases, leaving 19 bases between the germline ends. The germline CDR1 and CDR2 sequences are SGHVS and FNYEAQ. The CDR3 coding sequence is TGTGCCAGCAGCTTATTCGTCCCCGCGCTCCAGCCCGGGGAGCTGTTTTTT. Translated, it gives CASSLFVPALQPGELFF.

The chain links TRBV30 to TRBJ2-7; D perhaps matches TRBD2 (5 bases). Looked up from germline, CDR1 is GTSNPN and CDR2 is SVGIG (reference sequence). The CDR3 sequence is 14 residues long. Trimming removed 3 bases from V and 0 bases from J, with 12 bases in between. The CDR3 DNA sequence: TGTGCCTGGAGGACTGGACGGGACTCCTACGAGCAGTACTTC. This sequence encodes CAWRTGRDSYEQYF. Based on the CDR3 plus reference TRBV30 and TRBJ2-7, the full variable domain is SQTIHQWPATLVQPVGSPLSLECTVEGTSNPNLYWYRQAAGRGLQLLFYSVGIGQISSEVPQNLSASRPQDRQFILSSKKLLLSDSGFYLCAWRTGRDSYEQYFGPGTRLTVT.

The rearrangement joins TRBV10-3 to TRBJ2-1; 10 bases align to TRBD2. V was clipped by 5 bases and J by 7 bases; unmatched bases: 11. Germline values: CDR1 ENHRY, CDR2 SYGVKD. This CDR3 comprises 16 residues. The CDR3: CAISPPSGRLGNEQFF. CDR3 bases: TGTGCCATCAGTCCCCCTAGCGGGAGATTAGGAAATGAGCAGTTCTTC.

The V and J genes are TRBV28 and TRBJ2-1, with a possible D match to TRBD2 (5 bases). This CDR3 is 14 amino acids long. V lost 3 bases to trimming and J lost 8 bases, with 14 bases between them. In germline, CDR1 is MDHEN, CDR2 SYDVKM. The CDR3, as DNA: TGTGCCAGCAGTTTCGGACGAGCGGTGGATGAGCAGTTCTTC. Translated, it gives CASSFGRAVDEQFF.

This chain links TRBV7-2 with TRBJ1-5, with 9 bases that match TRBD1. Germline V lookup: CDR1 SGHTA, CDR2 FQGNSA. The CDR3 spans 16 residues. V lost 3 bases to trimming and J lost 2 bases; unmatched junction nucleotides: 5. CDR3 in amino acids: CASSLDRGYGNQPQHF. As DNA, the CDR3 is TGTGCCAGCAGCTTGGACAGGGGATATGGCAATCAGCCCCAGCATTTT.

As regards this clone: Other DNA sequences in the sample encode the same CDR3. This chain uses TRBV18 with TRBJ2-5; D is unclear. The CDR3 runs 12 residues. Between the trimmed V and J ends, which lost 3 bases and 5 bases, there was a span of 7 bases. Germline V gene sequence: CDR1 KGHSH, CDR2 LQKENI. In nucleotides, the CDR3 is TGTGCCAGCTCACCGAGCCAGGAGACCCAGTACTTC. It translates to CASSPSQETQYF.

The chain's CDR3 is CASRGQSNQPQHF. CDR3 coding DNA: TGTGCCAGCAGAGGGCAGAGCAATCAGCCCCAGCATTTT. The chain joins TRBV27 to TRBJ1-5; D call uncertain. This CDR3 spans 13 amino acids. V was trimmed by 6 bases and J by 1 base, leaving 7 bases between them. Per germline, CDR1 MNHEY and CDR2 SMNVEV (reference sequence).

CDR3 sequence: CASSPTPRGVTGELFF. The CDR3 DNA sequence: TGTGCCAGCAGCCCAACCCCCAGGGGCGTCACCGGGGAGCTGTTTTTT. The rearrangement uses TRBV7-2 and TRBJ2-2, with a weak D call TRBD1 (6 bases). Germline assignment: CDR1 SGHTA and CDR2 FQGNSA. The germline V and J ends were trimmed by 5 bases and 4 bases, with 17 bases remaining between them. This CDR3 has 16 residues. Full variable domain (remainder filled in from reference TRBV7-2 and TRBJ2-2): GAGVSQSPSNKVTEKGKDVELRCDPISGHTALYWYRQSLGQGLEFLIYFQGNSAPDKSGLPSDRFSAERTGGSVSTLTIQRTQQEDSAVYLCASSPTPRGVTGELFFGEGSRLTVL.

The chain links TRBV27 to TRBJ2-6; D may match TRBD1 or TRBD2 (6 bases each). This CDR3 contains 18 residues. Trimming shortened V by 6 bases and J by 3 bases, and 21 bases separated the two germline ends. Germline CDR1 and CDR2: MNHEY and SMNVEV (reference sequence). The CDR3 DNA reads TGTGCCAGCAGGGGGTGGGGGGCAGGTCGTAATGGGGCCAACGTCCTGACTTTC. Protein sequence: CASRGWGAGRNGANVLTF.

The rearrangement joins TRBV15 to TRBJ2-7; tentatively, D is TRBD1 or TRBD2 (5 bases each). CDR1 is LNHNV, CDR2 YYDKDF, per germline (reference sequence). The CDR3 consists of 13 residues. Trimming took 0 bases from V and 5 from J, leaving 8 bases between them. The CDR3 loop reads CATSRDLGDEQYF. The DNA for the CDR3 is TGTGCCACCAGCAGAGATCTGGGGGACGAGCAGTACTTC.

The chain joins TRBV28 to TRBJ2-1; no reliable D call. Germline CDR1 and CDR2: MDHEN and SYDVKM. Trimming removed 2 bases from V and 10 bases from J, with 6 bases in between. CDR3 length: 11 amino acids. This CDR3 reads CASSLAPEQFF. The CDR3 nucleotides read TGTGCCAGCAGTTTAGCTCCAGAGCAGTTCTTC.

This clone has a single count. The sample holds other DNA sequences that translate to the same CDR3. The chain recombines TRBV28 with TRBJ2-7; D uncertain. This CDR3 is 14 amino acids long. V was trimmed by 6 bases and J by 3 bases, leaving 15 bases between them. Germline CDR1 and CDR2: MDHEN and SYDVKM. Here the CDR3 DNA reads TGTGCCAGCAGCCCCTCCGGGCCGAACTACGAGCAGTACTTC. This sequence encodes CASSPSGPNYEQYF.